This TCR beta chain was recovered during a study of neurological immune-mediated disorders. Germline CDR1 reads SGHTA; CDR2 reads FQGNSA. This CDR3 is built from 13 residues. TCRdb ran MiXCR on the 5' RACE reads and lists one entry per CDR3 protein. Of 55,000 to 65,000 distinct CDR3 sequences in the sample, about 4% are singletons; the top ten hold around 2.1%. This clonotype was counted many times. The junction does not match germline at one end; this may be a read error. Sequenced sample: PBMCs. The sequence derives from a woman between 45 and 60 years old with multiple sclerosis. The V call is TRBV7-2, the J call TRBJ2-3; 10 bases are a match to TRBD2. The CDR3, as DNA: TGTGCCAGCAGCTTAGATTTGAGCGGGAGGGTGGATTTT. Its protein product is CASSLDLSGRVDF.